The source of this T cell receptor (beta chain) is a study of Ad26.COV2.S vaccination and SARS-CoV-2 variants. Study at large: Once, or twice with 56 days between doses, Ad26.COV2.S was given intramuscularly. Study results and caveats: Ad26.COV2.S recipients had broader spike-specific TCRs (P = 0.0014).

This CDR3 has 16 residues. V dropped 3 bases and J dropped 6; count of bases not matched to a gene: 13. The germline V gene encodes CDR1 KGHSH and CDR2 LQKENI. About this clone itself: Antigen: not known.

Profiling relied on immunoSEQ multiplex PCR, and the TCRdb table lists in-frame clones only, not all of them. The table records fewer than 600,000 clones, 80% to 90% of them present only once. Treatment described: some 19 received Ad26.COV2.S at low or high dose, single or two shots; about 5 received placebo; per-sample allocation not given. Material that was analyzed had been drawn on day 63 after the first vaccine or placebo injection. Its platform was an Ad26 vector, and its expressed antigen was Wuhan-strain SARS-CoV-2 spike. The TCR originated in a person between 18 and 59 years old who received the Ad26.COV2.S COVID-19 vaccine or a placebo. Sample: peripheral blood, taken in a trial of Ad26.COV2.S vaccine versus placebo. This sequence joins TRBV18 and TRBJ1-1, with 7 bases aligning to TRBD1. The CDR3 reads CASSPETGRISPEAFF. Written as DNA, the CDR3 is TGTGCCAGCTCACCCGAGACAGGGAGGATTTCCCCTGAAGCTTTCTTT.